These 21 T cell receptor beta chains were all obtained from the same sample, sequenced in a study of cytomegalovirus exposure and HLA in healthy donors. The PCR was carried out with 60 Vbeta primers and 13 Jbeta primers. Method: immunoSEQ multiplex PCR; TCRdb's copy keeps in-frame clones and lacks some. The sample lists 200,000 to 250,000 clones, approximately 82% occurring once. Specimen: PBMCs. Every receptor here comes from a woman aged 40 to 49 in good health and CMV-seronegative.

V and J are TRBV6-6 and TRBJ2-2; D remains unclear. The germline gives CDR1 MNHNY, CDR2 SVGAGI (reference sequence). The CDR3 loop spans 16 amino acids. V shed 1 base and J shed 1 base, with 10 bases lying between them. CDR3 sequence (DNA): TGTGCCAGCAGTTACTGGCACAAATTGAACACCGGGGAGCTGTTTTTT. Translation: CASSYWHKLNTGELFF.

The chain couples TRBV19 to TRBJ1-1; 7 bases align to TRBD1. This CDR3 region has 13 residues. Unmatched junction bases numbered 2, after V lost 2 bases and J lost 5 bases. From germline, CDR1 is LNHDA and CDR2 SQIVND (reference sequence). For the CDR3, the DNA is TGTGCCAGTAGTATACAGGGGGATACTGAAGCTTTCTTT. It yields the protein CASSIQGDTEAFF.

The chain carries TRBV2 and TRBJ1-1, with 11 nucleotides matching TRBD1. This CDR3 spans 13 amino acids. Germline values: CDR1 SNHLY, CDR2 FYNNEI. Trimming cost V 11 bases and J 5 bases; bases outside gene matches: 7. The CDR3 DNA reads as TGTGCCTGGCAAGGACAGGGGGCTACTGAAGCTTTCTTT. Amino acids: CAWQGQGATEAFF. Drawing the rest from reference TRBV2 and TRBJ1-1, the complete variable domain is EPEVTQTPSHQVTQMGQEVILRCVPISNHLYFYWYRQILGQKVEFLVSFYNNEISEKSEIFDDQFSVERPDGSNFTLKIRSTKLEDSAMYFCAWQGQGATEAFFGQGTRLTVV.

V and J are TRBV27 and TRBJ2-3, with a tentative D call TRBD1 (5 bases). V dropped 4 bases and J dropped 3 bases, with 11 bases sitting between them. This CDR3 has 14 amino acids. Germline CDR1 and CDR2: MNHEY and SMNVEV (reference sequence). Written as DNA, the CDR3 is TGTGCCAGCAGTTGGGGCAGCTTTACAGATACGCAGTATTTT. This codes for CASSWGSFTDTQYF.

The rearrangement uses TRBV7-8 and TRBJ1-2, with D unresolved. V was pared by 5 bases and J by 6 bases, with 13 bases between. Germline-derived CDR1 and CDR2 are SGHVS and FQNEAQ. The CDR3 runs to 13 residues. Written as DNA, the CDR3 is TGTGCCAGCAGCGGACTCCTGGGTAATGGCTACACCTTC. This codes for CASSGLLGNGYTF.

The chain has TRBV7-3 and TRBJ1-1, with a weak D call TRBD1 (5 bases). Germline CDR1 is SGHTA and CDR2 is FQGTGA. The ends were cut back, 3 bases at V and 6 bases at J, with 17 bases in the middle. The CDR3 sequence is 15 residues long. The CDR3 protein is CASSFSRGGAAEAFF. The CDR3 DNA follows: TGTGCCAGCAGCTTCTCGAGAGGAGGGGCCGCTGAAGCTTTCTTT.

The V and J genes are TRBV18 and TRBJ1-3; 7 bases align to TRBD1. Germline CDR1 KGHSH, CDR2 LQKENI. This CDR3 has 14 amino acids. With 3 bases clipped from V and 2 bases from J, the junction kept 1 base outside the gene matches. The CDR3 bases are TGTGCCAGCTCACCGGGACAGACTGGAAACACCATATATTTT. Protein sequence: CASSPGQTGNTIYF.

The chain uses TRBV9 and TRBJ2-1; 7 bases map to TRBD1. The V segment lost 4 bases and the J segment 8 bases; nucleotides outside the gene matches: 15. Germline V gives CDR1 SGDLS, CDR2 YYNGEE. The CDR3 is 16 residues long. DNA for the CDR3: TGTGCCAGCAGCCACAGACAGGGCTTCATGGTCGATGAGCAGTTCTTC. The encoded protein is CASSHRQGFMVDEQFF.

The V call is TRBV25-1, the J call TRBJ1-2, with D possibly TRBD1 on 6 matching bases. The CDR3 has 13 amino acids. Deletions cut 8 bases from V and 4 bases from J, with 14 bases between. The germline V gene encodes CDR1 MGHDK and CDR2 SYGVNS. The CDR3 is CASHEGQTYGYTF. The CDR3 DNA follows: TGTGCCAGCCACGAAGGACAGACCTATGGCTACACCTTC.

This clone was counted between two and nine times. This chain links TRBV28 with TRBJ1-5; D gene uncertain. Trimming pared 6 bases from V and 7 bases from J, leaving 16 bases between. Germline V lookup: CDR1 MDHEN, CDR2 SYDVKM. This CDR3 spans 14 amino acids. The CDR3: CASSMAGLWQPQHF. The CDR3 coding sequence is TGTGCCAGCAGCATGGCCGGACTCTGGCAGCCCCAGCATTTT.

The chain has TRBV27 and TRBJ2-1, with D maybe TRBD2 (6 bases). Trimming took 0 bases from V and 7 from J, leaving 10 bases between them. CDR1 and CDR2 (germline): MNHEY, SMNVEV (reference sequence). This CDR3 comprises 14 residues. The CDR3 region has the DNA TGTGCCAGCAGTTTATCGACTAGTTCTAATGAGCAGTTCTTC. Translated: CASSLSTSSNEQFF.

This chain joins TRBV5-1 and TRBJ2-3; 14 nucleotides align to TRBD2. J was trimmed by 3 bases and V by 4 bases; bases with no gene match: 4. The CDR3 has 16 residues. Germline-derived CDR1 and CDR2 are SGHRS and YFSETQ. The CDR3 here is CASSPTSGGATDTQYF. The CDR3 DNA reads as TGCGCCAGCAGCCCGACTAGCGGGGGGGCGACAGATACGCAGTATTTT. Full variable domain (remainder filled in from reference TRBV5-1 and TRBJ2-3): KAGVTQTPRYLIKTRGQQVTLSCSPISGHRSVSWYQQTPGQGLQFLFEYFSETQRNKGNFPGRFSGRQFSNSRSEMNVSTLELGDSALYLCASSPTSGGATDTQYFGPGTRLTVL.

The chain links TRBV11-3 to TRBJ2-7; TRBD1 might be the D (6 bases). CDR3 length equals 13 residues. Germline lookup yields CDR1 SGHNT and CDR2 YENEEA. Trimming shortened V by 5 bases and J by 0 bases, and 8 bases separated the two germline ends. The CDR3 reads CASSIQGSYEQYF. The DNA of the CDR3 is TGTGCCAGCAGCATACAGGGCTCCTACGAGCAGTACTTC.

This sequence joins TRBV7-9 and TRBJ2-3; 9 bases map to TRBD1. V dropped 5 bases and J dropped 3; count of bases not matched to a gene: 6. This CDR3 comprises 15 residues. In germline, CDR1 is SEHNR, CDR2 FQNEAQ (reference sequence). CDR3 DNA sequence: TGTGCCAGCAGCCCTCCGGACAGGGGAACAGATACGCAGTATTTT. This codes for CASSPPDRGTDTQYF.

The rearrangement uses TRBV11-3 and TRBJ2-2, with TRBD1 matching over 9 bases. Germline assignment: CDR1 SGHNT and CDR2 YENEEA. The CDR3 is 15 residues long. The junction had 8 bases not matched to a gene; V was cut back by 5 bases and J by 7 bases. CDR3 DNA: TGTGCCAGCAGCAGGGGACAGGGATTTGGCGGGGAGCTGTTTTTT. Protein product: CASSRGQGFGGELFF.

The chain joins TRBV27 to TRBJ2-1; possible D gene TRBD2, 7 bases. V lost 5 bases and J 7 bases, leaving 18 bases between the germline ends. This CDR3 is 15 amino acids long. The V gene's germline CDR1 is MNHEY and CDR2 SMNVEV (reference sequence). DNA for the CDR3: TGTGCCAGCAGTACATTCGGGGGGCCCGTGAATGAGCAGTTCTTC. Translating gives CASSTFGGPVNEQFF.

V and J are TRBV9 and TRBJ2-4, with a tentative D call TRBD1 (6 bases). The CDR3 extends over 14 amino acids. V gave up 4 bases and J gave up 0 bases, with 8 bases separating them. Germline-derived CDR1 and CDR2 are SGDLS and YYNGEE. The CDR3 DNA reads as TGTGCCAGCAGCACAGGGCTAGCCAAAAACATTCAGTACTTC. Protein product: CASSTGLAKNIQYF. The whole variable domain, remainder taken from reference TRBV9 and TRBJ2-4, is DSGVTQTPKHLITATGQRVTLRCSPRSGDLSVYWYQQSLDQGLQFLIQYYNGEERAKGNILERFSAQQFPDLHSELNLSSLELGDSALYFCASSTGLAKNIQYFGAGTRLSVL.

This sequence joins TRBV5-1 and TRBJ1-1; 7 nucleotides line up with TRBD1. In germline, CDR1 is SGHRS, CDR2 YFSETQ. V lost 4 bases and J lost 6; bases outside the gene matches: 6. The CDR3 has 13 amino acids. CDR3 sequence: CASSHRQGSEAFF. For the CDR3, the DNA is TGCGCCAGCAGCCATCGACAGGGTTCTGAAGCTTTCTTT.

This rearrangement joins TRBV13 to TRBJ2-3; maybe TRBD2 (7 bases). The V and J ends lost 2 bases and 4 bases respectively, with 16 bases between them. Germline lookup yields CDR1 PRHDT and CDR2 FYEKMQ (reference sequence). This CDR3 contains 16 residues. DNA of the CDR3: TGTGCCAGCAGCTTATACCGGGGGGCTAGCGCAGATACGCAGTATTTT. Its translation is CASSLYRGASADTQYF.

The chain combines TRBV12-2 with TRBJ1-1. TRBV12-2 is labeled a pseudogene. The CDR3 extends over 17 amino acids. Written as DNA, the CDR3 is TGTGCAAGTCGCCCTAGAGGGCGGGTTCATTTGTGCACTGAAGCTTTCTTT. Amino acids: CASRPRGRVHLCTEAFF.

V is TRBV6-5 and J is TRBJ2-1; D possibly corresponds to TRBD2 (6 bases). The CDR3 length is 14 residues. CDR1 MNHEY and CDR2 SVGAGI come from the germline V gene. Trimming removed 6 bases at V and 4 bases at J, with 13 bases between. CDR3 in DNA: TGTGCCAGCAGCCCGGGACTTATTTACAATGAGCAGTTCTTC. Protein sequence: CASSPGLIYNEQFF.